Listed below are T cell receptor beta chains from one sample, sequenced in a study of glioma-infiltrating T cells after dendritic cell vaccination. Assay: immunoSEQ multiplex PCR; the TCRdb copy retains only in-frame clones and omits some. The table lists 75,000 to 95,000 clones, approximately 75% of them singletons. This sample comprised blood, obtained after dendritic cell vaccination. These receptors were taken from a human donor with glioblastoma. The CDR3 runs from the conserved cysteine through the conserved F or W. D genes are given only for firm matches. Size tells how often a clone was seen (once, few, many) or the class of an expanded clone, and some rows leave it out.

CDR3 protein,CDR3 DNA,V gene,clone size,CDR3 length,J gene,D gene
CASSPRQLNTEAFF,TGTGCCAGCAGCCCTAGACAGTTGAACACTGAAGCTTTCTTT,TRBV7-2,NA,14,TRBJ1-1,NA
CASSPYRGSRTEAFF,TGTGCCAGCAGCCCATACAGGGGCAGTAGAACTGAAGCTTTCTTT,TRBV5-4,NA,15,TRBJ1-1,TRBD1
CSVDRTSGNEQFF,TGCAGCGTTGACAGGACTAGCGGCAATGAGCAGTTCTTC,TRBV29-1,NA,13,TRBJ2-1,TRBD2
CASSVVAGPPTSTDTQYF,TGTGCCAGCAGCGTAGTGGCGGGGCCCCCCACAAGCACAGATACGCAGTATTTT,TRBV9,NA,18,TRBJ2-3,NA
CASSLAPRQNYEQYF,TGCGCCAGCAGCTTGGCCCCGCGACAGAACTACGAGCAGTACTTC,TRBV5-1,NA,15,TRBJ2-7,NA
CAWSVNAARYNEQFF,TGTGCCTGGAGTGTAAACGCGGCAAGATACAATGAGCAGTTCTTC,TRBV30,NA,15,TRBJ2-1,NA
CSVEDRGSSGAPGELFF,TGCAGCGTTGAAGATCGAGGAAGTAGTGGGGCACCCGGGGAGCTGTTTTTT,TRBV29-1,once,17,TRBJ2-2,NA
CASRRGFGEKLFF,TGTGCCAGCCGCCGGGGGTTTGGTGAAAAACTGTTTTTT,TRBV6-1,NA,13,TRBJ1-4,NA
CSVVTTGGGYTF,TGCAGCGTTGTGACCACCGGGGGTGGCTACACCTTC,TRBV29-1,NA,12,TRBJ1-2,NA
CASSWVGQGGEKLFF,TGTGCCAGCAGCTGGGTGGGACAGGGTGGCGAAAAACTGTTTTTT,TRBV5-4,NA,15,TRBJ1-4,TRBD1
CASSEAGRVTEAFF,TGTGCCAGCAGTGAAGCGGGCAGGGTTACTGAAGCTTTCTTT,TRBV6-1,few,14,TRBJ1-1,NA
CATQGYGDTEAFF,TGTGCCACCCAGGGCTATGGGGACACTGAAGCTTTCTTT,TRBV25-1,NA,13,TRBJ1-1,NA
CASSGGQGADEQFF,TGTGCCAGCAGCGGGGGACAGGGGGCCGATGAGCAGTTCTTC,TRBV5-8,NA,14,TRBJ2-1,TRBD1
CASSEYTRNTDTQYF,TGTGCCAGCAGTGAATATACCAGAAACACAGATACGCAGTATTTT,TRBV25-1,NA,15,TRBJ2-3,NA
CASSQVSLNTEAFF,TGCGCCAGCAGCCAAGTTTCGTTGAACACTGAAGCTTTCTTT,TRBV4-1,NA,14,TRBJ1-1,NA
CASSLAGGSYNSPLHF,TGTGCCAGCAGCTTAGCGGGGGGTTCCTATAATTCACCCCTCCACTTT,TRBV7-9,NA,16,TRBJ1-6,NA
CASRDSSSSYEQYF,TGTGCCAGCCGGGACAGCTCAAGCTCCTACGAGCAGTACTTC,TRBV2,NA,14,TRBJ2-7,TRBD1
CATSRDGLTEAFF,TGTGCCACCAGCAGAGATGGGCTCACTGAAGCTTTCTTT,TRBV15,NA,13,TRBJ1-1,NA
CASSLAQGVGTQYF,TGTGCCAGCAGCTTAGCCCAGGGGGTGGGTACGCAGTATTTT,TRBV7-2,NA,14,TRBJ2-3,TRBD1
CASTPDRGYNQPQHF,TGTGCCAGCACCCCGGACAGGGGGTACAATCAGCCCCAGCATTTT,TRBV2,NA,15,TRBJ1-5,TRBD1
CAVGGNQPQHF,TGTGCCGTAGGAGGCAATCAGCCCCAGCATTTT,TRBV30,NA,11,TRBJ1-5,NA
CASRDAGRPYGYTF,TGTGCCAGCAGGGACGCGGGCAGACCTTATGGCTACACCTTC,TRBV6-5,NA,14,TRBJ1-2,NA
CASIGVDNLPSGYTF,TGTGCCAGTATAGGGGTGGACAACCTCCCAAGCGGCTACACCTTC,TRBV19,NA,15,TRBJ1-2,NA
CSVPGQGPVSKAFF,TGCAGCGTTCCTGGACAGGGGCCGGTATCGAAGGCTTTCTTT,TRBV29-1,NA,14,TRBJ1-1,TRBD1
CASSNQGGPQPQHF,TGTGCCAGTAGTAATCAGGGAGGTCCTCAGCCCCAGCATTTT,TRBV19,once,14,TRBJ1-5,NA
CASSARGDTGELFF,TGTGCCAGTAGTGCCCGGGGGGACACCGGGGAGCTGTTTTTT,TRBV19,NA,14,TRBJ2-2,TRBD2
CASSLGTGPSYGYTF,TGCGCCAGCAGCTTGGGAACAGGGCCCTCCTATGGCTACACCTTC,TRBV5-1,NA,15,TRBJ1-2,NA
CASSVAGTGLSRELFF,TGTGCCAGCAGTGTCGCCGGGACAGGCTTATCGAGGGAGCTGTTTTTT,TRBV25-1,NA,16,TRBJ2-2,TRBD1
CASSYPPPGGKEPQHF,TGTGCCAGTAGTTATCCCCCACCCGGGGGGAAGGAGCCCCAGCATTTT,TRBV19,NA,16,TRBJ1-5,NA
CASSHSTGYNEQFF,TGTGCCAGCAGCCACTCGACAGGATACAATGAGCAGTTCTTC,TRBV14,NA,14,TRBJ2-1,NA
CASSSTGINYGYTF,TGTGCCAGCAGTTCGACAGGGATTAACTATGGCTACACCTTC,TRBV6-1,NA,14,TRBJ1-2,TRBD1
CSVEDLPFF,TGCAGCGTTGAAGACCTACCGTTCTTC,TRBV29-1,NA,9,TRBJ2-1,NA
CASSSGGTDTQYF,TGTGCCAGTAGTAGCGGGGGCACAGATACGCAGTATTTT,TRBV19,NA,13,TRBJ2-3,NA
CASSQPGLAGDLFF,TGTGCCAGCAGTCAACCGGGACTAGCGGGAGACCTGTTTTTT,TRBV27,few,14,TRBJ2-2,TRBD2
CASSLPEPGIYGYTF,TGTGCCAGCAGCTTACCCGAGCCCGGGATCTATGGCTACACCTTC,TRBV7-9,NA,15,TRBJ1-2,NA
CASSERDRVAGELFF,TGTGCCAGCAGTGAGAGGGACAGGGTGGCCGGGGAGCTGTTTTTT,TRBV6-1,NA,15,TRBJ2-2,TRBD1
CASSPPSRDSTYGYTF,TGTGCCAGCTCACCCCCCTCCCGGGACAGCACCTATGGCTACACCTTC,TRBV18,once,16,TRBJ1-2,TRBD1
CASSPKDRADTQYF,TGTGCCAGCTCACCCAAGGACAGGGCGGATACGCAGTATTTT,TRBV18,NA,14,TRBJ2-3,TRBD1
CASSLVGAQETQYF,TGCGCCAGCAGCTTGGTTGGGGCCCAAGAGACCCAGTACTTC,TRBV5-1,NA,14,TRBJ2-5,NA
CASSLAKVSTGYTEAFF,TGTGCCAGCAGCTTGGCCAAGGTATCGACGGGGTACACTGAAGCTTTCTTT,TRBV5-8,NA,17,TRBJ1-1,NA
CASSVRGTQYF,TGCGCCAGCAGCGTGCGAGGTACGCAGTATTTT,TRBV5-1,NA,11,TRBJ2-3,NA
CASSLAEYSNQPQHF,TGTGCCAGCAGCTTAGCGGAGTATTCCAATCAGCCCCAGCATTTT,TRBV7-9,few,15,TRBJ1-5,NA
CAISATSGTGELFF,TGTGCCATCAGTGCAACTAGCGGTACAGGGGAGCTGTTTTTT,TRBV10-3,NA,14,TRBJ2-2,TRBD2
CASSSRTEGLEAQHF,TGTGCCAGCAGTTCCCGGACGGAGGGCTTAGAAGCCCAGCATTTT,TRBV6-5,NA,15,TRBJ1-5,NA
CASSQVVSSYSGNTIYF,TGTGCCAGCAGCCAAGTAGTCTCAAGTTACTCTGGAAACACCATATATTTT,TRBV14,few,17,TRBJ1-3,NA
CASSQLWTEDTQYF,TGCGCCAGCAGCCAGCTTTGGACTGAAGATACGCAGTATTTT,TRBV4-1,NA,14,TRBJ2-3,NA
CASSPPAGHGSGNTIYF,TGTGCCAGCTCACCACCGGCAGGGCACGGCTCTGGAAACACCATATATTTT,TRBV18,few,17,TRBJ1-3,NA
CTGGERVTEAFF,TGCACCGGCGGTGAGAGAGTCACTGAAGCTTTCTTT,TRBV29-1,NA,12,TRBJ1-1,NA